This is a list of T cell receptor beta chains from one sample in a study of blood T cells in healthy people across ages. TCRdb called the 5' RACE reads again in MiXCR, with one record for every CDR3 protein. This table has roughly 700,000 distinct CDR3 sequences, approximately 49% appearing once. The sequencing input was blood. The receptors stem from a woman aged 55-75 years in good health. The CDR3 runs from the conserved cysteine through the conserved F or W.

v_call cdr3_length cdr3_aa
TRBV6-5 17 CASSYSLGGGSKNIQYF
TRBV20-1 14 CSAPDSLTTDTQYF
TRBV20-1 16 CSATYSGTSGVDEQFF
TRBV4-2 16 CASSQNPIGAKNIQYF
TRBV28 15 CASLRPRGAADTQYF
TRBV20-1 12 CSAGGGLGEQYF
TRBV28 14 CASSLEAAMDTQYF
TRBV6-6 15 CASSTLRGRLNEQFF
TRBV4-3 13 CASSQDEGSEQFF
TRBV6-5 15 CASSWTGAGANVLTF
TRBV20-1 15 CSARDFAGDPYEQYF
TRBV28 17 CASSSPGNSREGETQYF
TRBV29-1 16 CSVAGTSGRISETQYF
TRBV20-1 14 CSASTLLPGETQYF
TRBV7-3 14 CASSLGPSPDTQYF
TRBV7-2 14 CASSPGHRGGEQYF
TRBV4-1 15 CASSQGQALNTEAFF
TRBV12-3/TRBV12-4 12 CASSLIGHEQYF
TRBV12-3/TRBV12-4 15 CASSLARRGAFGYTF
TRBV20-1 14 CSARGGRASYEQYF
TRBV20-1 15 CSARGPEGAGAEAFF
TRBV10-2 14 CASRTAGVHNEQFF
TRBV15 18 CATSRFLSRQSTNYEQYF
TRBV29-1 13 CSVGGQGLYEQYF
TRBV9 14 CASSVEGLVNEQYF
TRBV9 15 CASSVVGQGYNEQFF
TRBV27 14 CASSVDPQGYGYTF
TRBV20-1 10 CTPGTYEQYF
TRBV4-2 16 CASSHPTGITDYGYTF
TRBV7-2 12 CASSSDRYGYTF
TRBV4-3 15 CASSQDPAESYEQYF
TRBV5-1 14 CASSRDLIKETQYF
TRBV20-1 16 CSARDTQSLLVETQYF
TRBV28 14 CASSTPGTLEKLFF
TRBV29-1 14 CSVGTLAAGYEQYF
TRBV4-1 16 CASSQGPTGGQETQYF
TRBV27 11 CASTLGNEQYF
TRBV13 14 CASRTTSGYNEQFF
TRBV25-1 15 CASSAHRDRDLSQYF
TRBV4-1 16 CASSQVGGSGQETQYF
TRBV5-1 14 CASSLWTSQETQYF
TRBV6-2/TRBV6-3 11 CASGDDYEQYF
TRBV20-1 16 CSASQGGYSGANVLTF
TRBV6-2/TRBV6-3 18 CASSYWDPSTSISYEQYF